This T cell receptor beta chain was captured in a study of T cells in Graves' hyperthyroidism and ophthalmopathy. TCR beta CDR3 sequences were amplified from RNA transcripts. When the TCR CDR3 underwent first-round RT-PCR, the HTBI primer set was used. In TCRdb, the multiplex PCR reads were re-called with MiXCR into one record per CDR3 protein. Altogether a few hundred thousand distinct CDR3 sequences are present, roughly 16% being singletons, with the ten largest covering more than 3%. Source material for PBMCs was around 10 ml fresh peripheral blood. The junction had 6 bases not matched to a gene; V was cut back by 5 bases and J by 5 bases. The CDR3 spans 15 residues.

Sequencing used blood. This sequence originates from a woman aged 35 to 49 with Graves' ophthalmopathy. This chain connects TRBV12-3 or TRBV12-4 to TRBJ2-5, with 12 bases aligning to TRBD1. CDR3: CASSAGQGAQETQYF. Here the CDR3 DNA reads TGTGCCAGCAGTGCGGGACAGGGGGCCCAGGAGACCCAGTACTTC.